Shown below are 15 T cell receptor beta chains from a single sample sequenced in a study of blood T cells in healthy people across ages. The use of a sample-barcoded 5' primer and a J-beta primer mix characterized a second PCR of roughly 6 to 12 cycles. TCRdb re-called the 5' RACE reads with MiXCR, one entry per CDR3 protein. The top ten hold roughly 13% of the sample, which has some 900,000 distinct CDR3 sequences, approximately 49% seen once. Sequenced input: blood. The receptor source for this set is a man between 25 and 39 years old in good health.

Details on this clonotype: A read error may produce the germline difference seen at one junction end. J is TRBJ1-6 and V is TRBV7-2; D ambiguous. CDR3 length equals 14 residues. Germline CDR1 and CDR2: SGHTA and FQGNSA. The CDR3 region is CASSVAAANSPLHF. CDR3 nucleotides: TGTGCCAGCAGCGTAGCAGCAGCCAATTCACCCCTCCACTTT. The full variable domain, rest sourced from reference TRBV7-2 and TRBJ1-6, is GAGVSQSPSNKVTEKGKDVELRCDPISGHTALYWYRQSLGQGLEFLIYFQGNSAPDKSGLPSDRFSAERTGGSVSTLTIQRTQQEDSAVYLCASSVAAANSPLHFGNGTRLTVT.

V is TRBV12-3 or TRBV12-4 and J is TRBJ2-7, with TRBD2 identical over 8 bases. The CDR3 has 18 amino acids. J gave up 0 bases and V 1 base, and 11 bases lay outside the gene matches. DNA for the CDR3: TGTGCCAGCAGTTTAGGGTCCCTAGCGGGCGGTAGCTCCTACGAGCAGTACTTC. This codes for CASSLGSLAGGSSYEQYF.

The J gene is TRBJ1-6, the V gene TRBV6-1, with a weak D call TRBD1 (5 bases). The CDR3 length is 17 residues. Per the germline V gene, CDR1 is MNHNS and CDR2 is SASEGT. Trimming pared 6 bases from V and 0 bases from J, leaving 15 bases between. The CDR3 DNA follows: TGTGCCAGCAGCAGGGCTCCTACGAGCTCCTATAATTCACCCCTCCACTTT. This sequence encodes CASSRAPTSSYNSPLHF.

The chain joins TRBV20-1 to TRBJ2-7, with TRBD1 matching 12 bases. CDR3 length: 13 residues. CDR1 is DFQATT and CDR2 is SNEGSKA in the germline V gene (reference sequence). The trim removed 6 bases at V and 7 bases at J, leaving 7 bases unmatched. The CDR3 spells CSAQGQGAMEQYF. The CDR3 DNA is TGCAGTGCCCAGGGACAGGGGGCGATGGAGCAGTACTTC.

The genes are TRBV20-1 and TRBJ2-1; D possibly corresponds to TRBD2 (6 bases). The length of the CDR3 is 14 residues. Germline values: CDR1 DFQATT, CDR2 SNEGSKA (reference sequence). V was pared by 4 bases and J by 9 bases, with 19 bases between. The CDR3 here is CSANAPRTGGEQFF. CDR3 bases: TGCAGTGCTAATGCACCAAGGACCGGGGGTGAGCAGTTCTTC.

The chain joins TRBV21-1 to TRBJ2-5; the table's D call TRBD2 went unverified against the DNA. The tail of the sequence fits TRBJ2-4 better, so the J call may be wrong. TRBV21-1 is noted as a pseudogene. This CDR3 is built from 19 residues. CDR3 loop: CASSKDCNALQGPQNIQYF. CDR3 coding DNA: TGTGCCAGCAGCAAAGATTGTAATGCTTTGCAGGGTCCTCAAAACATTCAGTACTTC.

This chain uses TRBV24-1 with TRBJ1-2; D is ambiguous. The germline V and J ends were trimmed by 1 base and 4 bases, with 15 bases remaining between them. CDR1 KGHDR and CDR2 SFDVKD come from the germline V gene. The CDR3 spans 16 residues. CDR3 in amino acids: CATSDFSRRGSYGYTF. The CDR3 bases are TGTGCCACCAGTGATTTCTCGCGACGTGGGTCCTATGGCTACACCTTC.

V is TRBV11-2 and J is TRBJ2-2, with 7 bases identical to TRBD1. The CDR3 loop spans 14 amino acids. Germline values: CDR1 SGHAT, CDR2 FQNNGV. V gave up 5 bases and J gave up 7 bases; unmatched junction bases: 7. The CDR3 is CASSRQGMVGELFF. The DNA of the CDR3 is TGTGCCAGCAGCCGACAGGGAATGGTCGGGGAGCTGTTTTTT.

This clonotype was observed a few times. The rearrangement links TRBV13 to TRBJ2-7; D may be TRBD1 or TRBD2 (5 bases each). The CDR3 runs to 12 residues. V was trimmed by 3 bases and J by 5 bases, leaving 8 bases between them. The germline gives CDR1 PRHDT, CDR2 FYEKMQ (reference sequence). The CDR3: CASSFWGNEQYF. CDR3 nucleotide sequence: TGTGCCAGCAGCTTTTGGGGGAACGAGCAGTACTTC.

The chain joins TRBV3-1 to TRBJ1-5, with D unclear. The germline V and J ends were trimmed by 1 base and 7 bases, with 17 bases remaining between them. The CDR3 totals 16 residues. From germline, CDR1 is LGHDT and CDR2 YNNKEL (reference sequence). CDR3 amino acids: CASSQAAPGGSQPQHF. The CDR3 bases are TGTGCCAGCAGCCAAGCAGCCCCAGGAGGTAGCCAGCCCCAGCATTTT.

This clonotype was counted between two and nine times. V is TRBV9 and J is TRBJ2-3; TRBD2 agrees at 12 bases. Germline values: CDR1 SGDLS, CDR2 YYNGEE. This CDR3 contains 16 residues. J lost 5 bases, V lost 1 base, and 5 bases had no gene match. This CDR3 reads CASSVTTSGGRDTQYF. The CDR3 DNA is TGTGCCAGCAGCGTAACCACTAGCGGGGGGCGAGATACGCAGTATTTT.

The rearrangement links TRBV20-1 to TRBJ2-5; TRBD2 aligns across 11 bases. The last part of the DNA fits TRBJ2-4 better; the J call may be wrong. Germline-derived CDR1 and CDR2 are DFQATT and SNEGSKA (reference sequence). The CDR3 spans 15 residues. CDR3 region: CSARVATSGENIQYF. CDR3 bases: TGCAGTGCTAGAGTTGCGACTAGCGGGGAAAACATTCAGTACTTC.

V is TRBV18 and J is TRBJ2-4; D possibly corresponds to TRBD1 (5 bases). TRBJ2-7 matches the DNA end more closely, so the J call is doubtful. The length of the CDR3 is 13 residues. Per germline, CDR1 KGHSH and CDR2 LQKENI. CDR3 DNA sequence: TGTGCCAGCTCACCAAGGACAACCTACGAGCAGTACTTC. It yields the protein CASSPRTTYEQYF.

This chain uses TRBV20-1 with TRBJ2-1; no reliable D call. This CDR3 comprises 11 residues. CDR1 is DFQATT and CDR2 is SNEGSKA in the germline V gene (reference sequence). Trimming shortened V by 3 bases and J by 8 bases, and 8 bases separated the two germline ends. The CDR3 sequence: CSASRADEQFF. CDR3 nucleotides: TGCAGTGCTAGTAGGGCGGATGAGCAGTTCTTC.

The CDR3 loop is CASSSSSGGARSYEQYF. The CDR3 bases are TGCGCCAGCAGCTCTTCTAGCGGGGGGGCAAGGTCCTACGAGCAGTACTTC. The V call is TRBV5-1, the J call TRBJ2-7; 12 nucleotides match TRBD2. Germline CDR1 SGHRS, CDR2 YFSETQ. The CDR3 has 17 amino acids. V trimming: 3 bases; J trimming: 1 base; junction bases outside the gene matches: 8.